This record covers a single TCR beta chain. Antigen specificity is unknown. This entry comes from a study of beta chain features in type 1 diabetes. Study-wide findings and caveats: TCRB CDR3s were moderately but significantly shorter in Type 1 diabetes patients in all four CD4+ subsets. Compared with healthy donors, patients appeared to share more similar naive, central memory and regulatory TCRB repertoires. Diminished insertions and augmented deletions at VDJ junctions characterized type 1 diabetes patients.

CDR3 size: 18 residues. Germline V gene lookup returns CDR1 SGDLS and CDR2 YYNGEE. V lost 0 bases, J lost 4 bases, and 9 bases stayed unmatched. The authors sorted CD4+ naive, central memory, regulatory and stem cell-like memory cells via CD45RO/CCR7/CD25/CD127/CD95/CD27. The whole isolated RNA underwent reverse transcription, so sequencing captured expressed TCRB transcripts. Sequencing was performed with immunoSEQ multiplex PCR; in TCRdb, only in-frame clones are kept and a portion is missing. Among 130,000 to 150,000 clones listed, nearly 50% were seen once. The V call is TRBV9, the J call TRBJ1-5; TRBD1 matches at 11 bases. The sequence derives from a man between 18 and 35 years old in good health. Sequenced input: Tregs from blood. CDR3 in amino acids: CASSVEDRGRLGNQPQHF. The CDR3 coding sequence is TGTGCCAGCAGCGTAGAGGACAGGGGGCGCTTAGGGAATCAGCCCCAGCATTTT.